This T cell receptor (beta chain) was documented in a study of memory CD4+ T cells and cytomegalovirus serostatus. Study information: Healthy Belgian adult donors included under ten CMV-positive and 24 CMV-negative people.

The germline V and J ends were trimmed by 5 bases and 10 bases, with 13 bases remaining between them. The CDR3 runs to 12 residues. Per germline, CDR1 SGHAT and CDR2 FQNNGV. The data were produced by immunoSEQ multiplex PCR, yet TCRdb's version contains in-frame clones alone and is incomplete. The sample consists of 41,000 or so clones, more than 75% of them appearing once. In this sample, this clone turned up a few times. The sort gate was single viable CD3+CD4+CD8-CD45RO+ cells for memory CD4+ T cells. The sequence came from an adult in good health and CMV-seronegative. This sequence joins TRBV11-2 and TRBJ2-3; a possible D gene is TRBD1 (6 bases). The sequenced sample was memory CD4+ T cells from blood. For the CDR3, the DNA is TGTGCCAGCAGCCTAAACAGGGCGTCGCAGTATTTT. This encodes CASSLNRASQYF. Variable domain in full (rest from reference TRBV11-2 and TRBJ2-3): EAGVAQSPRYKIIEKRQSVAFWCNPISGHATLYWYQQILGQGPKLLIQFQNNGVVDDSQLPKDRFSAERLKGVDSTLKIQPAKLEDSAVYLCASSLNRASQYFGPGTRLTVL.